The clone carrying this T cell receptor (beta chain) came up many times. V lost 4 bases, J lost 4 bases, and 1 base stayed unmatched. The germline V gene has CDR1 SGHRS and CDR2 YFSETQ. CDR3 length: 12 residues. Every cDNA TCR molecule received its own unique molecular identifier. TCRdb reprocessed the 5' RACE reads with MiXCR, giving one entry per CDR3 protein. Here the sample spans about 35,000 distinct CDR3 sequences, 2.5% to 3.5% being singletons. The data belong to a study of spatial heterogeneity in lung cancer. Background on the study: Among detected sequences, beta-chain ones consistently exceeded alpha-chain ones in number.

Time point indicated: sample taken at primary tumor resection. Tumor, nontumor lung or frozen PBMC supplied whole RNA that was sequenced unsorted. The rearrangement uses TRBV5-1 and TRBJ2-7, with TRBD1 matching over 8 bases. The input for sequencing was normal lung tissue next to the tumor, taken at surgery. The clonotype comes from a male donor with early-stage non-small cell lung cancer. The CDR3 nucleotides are TGCGCCAGCAGCAGGACAGGGTACGAGCAGTACTTC. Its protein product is CASSRTGYEQYF.